A selection of T cell receptor beta chains follows, all from one sample in a study of patients and donors after allogeneic stem cell transplantation. TCRdb passed the RT-PCR reads through MiXCR, listing each CDR3 protein once. The data contain about 410,000 distinct CDR3 sequences, roughly 17% of them seen just once; the ten biggest clones take up 7.2%. Sequencing was done on a sample of blood, either unsorted or a sorted T cell fraction (not recorded which). These receptors came from a human donor who was either an allogeneic HSCT recipient or a stem cell or donor lymphocyte infusion donor (not recorded which). It is not recorded whose cells these are; they may come from a transplant donor. Each CDR3 is given without its conserved first and last residue. The D gene is left open where the match is weak.

v_call,j_call,cdr3_length,d_call,cdr3_aa
TRBV11-3,TRBJ1-1,12,-,ASSQDNMNTEAF
TRBV7-8,TRBJ1-3,17,-,ASSLASGLWIGKRNTIY
TRBV27,TRBJ2-3,14,-,ASSLWATASTDTQY
TRBV7-2,TRBJ2-7,12,TRBD1,ASSKDRWAYEQY
TRBV5-1,TRBJ1-5,13,-,ASSLAGVANQPQH
TRBV29-1,TRBJ2-2,9,-,SGQYTGELF
TRBV5-1,TRBJ1-2,11,-,ASSLEAGNGYT
TRBV27,TRBJ1-6,12,-,ASTLGQTNSPLH
TRBV7-9,TRBJ2-7,11,-,ASSLPYTYEQY
TRBV6-1,TRBJ1-5,13,TRBD1,ASNPTGGAGQPQH
TRBV7-2,TRBJ2-1,13,-,ASIYWGSSYNEQF
TRBV11-2,TRBJ2-7,13,TRBD2,ASRSAAGETYEQY
TRBV5-6,TRBJ2-3,13,TRBD2,ASSPRAGGPDTQY
TRBV5-1,TRBJ1-2,12,-,ASSLDPGNYGYT
TRBV11-3,TRBJ1-4,13,TRBD1,ASSIRQGQNEKLF
TRBV7-2,TRBJ2-3,13,-,ASSPMLGSTDTQY
TRBV29-1,TRBJ1-5,13,-,SVVLVRGGNQPQH
TRBV27,TRBJ1-2,16,TRBD1,ASSPLTLTGLGNYGYT
TRBV3-1,TRBJ2-3,11,-,ASSQFAGSPQY
TRBV12-3/TRBV12-4,TRBJ2-1,13,-,ASSFWGASYNEQF
TRBV6-5,TRBJ1-5,14,-,ASSYQTGSGNQPQH
TRBV5-1,TRBJ2-7,12,TRBD2,ASSRGVVPYEQY
TRBV30,TRBJ2-7,12,-,AWAYGGGGYEQY
TRBV6-1,TRBJ1-5,12,TRBD1,ASRSGRGGQPQH
TRBV5-1,TRBJ2-1,14,-,ASSHITGPSYNEQF
TRBV7-3,TRBJ2-6,13,-,ASSMQLPGANVLT
TRBV7-2,TRBJ2-7,13,TRBD1,ASSPGQGVGYEQY
TRBV3-1,TRBJ1-1,15,TRBD1,ASSQGLQGAGDTEAF
TRBV6-5,TRBJ2-1,16,TRBD2,ASSYSGSGGGSYNEQF
TRBV12-3/TRBV12-4,TRBJ1-2,11,-,ASTQSIGVGYT
TRBV14,TRBJ1-1,14,-,ASSQGIIGARAEAF
TRBV20-1,TRBJ1-6,12,TRBD1,SALSGTGVSPLH
TRBV10-3,TRBJ2-2,13,TRBD1,AISLGTGGTGELF
TRBV11-2,TRBJ1-4,10,-,ASSRDIEKLF
TRBV9,TRBJ2-7,13,-,ASSVSGTSNYEQY
TRBV6-1,TRBJ2-7,13,-,ASSRRQRGSYEQY
TRBV5-4,TRBJ1-5,14,-,ASSFDGVKGNQPQH
TRBV12-3/TRBV12-4,TRBJ2-3,14,TRBD2,ASSAGGRSSTDTQY
TRBV20-1,TRBJ2-7,12,TRBD2,SAAGLAGAYEQY
TRBV11-2,TRBJ2-5,14,-,ASRPWGGANQETQY
TRBV29-1,TRBJ2-1,12,-,SVERSTRANEQF
TRBV12-3/TRBV12-4,TRBJ2-3,10,-,ASSFDADTQY
TRBV12-3/TRBV12-4,TRBJ1-5,12,-,ASSWTGGHQPQH
TRBV12-3/TRBV12-4,TRBJ2-4,14,TRBD1,ASSSGTGSNQNIQY
TRBV30,TRBJ2-5,10,-,AWSVGGETQY
TRBV10-3,TRBJ1-5,15,TRBD1,AISRGAGQGARQPQH
TRBV3-1,TRBJ1-6,11,-,ASSQSWVSPLH
TRBV6-1,TRBJ1-1,11,-,ASKEQEGTEAF